This paragraph reports one T cell receptor beta chain. Its antigen is still unknown. Generated by immunoSEQ multiplex PCR, the TCRdb table keeps only in-frame clones and is missing some. The table records about 21,000 clones, 70% to 80% of them present only once. This entry comes from a study of cytotoxic CD8 clonotypes in ibrutinib-treated CLL. Study information: Patient counts were roughly 10 relapsed/refractory, 15 treatment-naive and about 17 IGHV unmutated.

Points from the study as a whole: At progression, clonality fell back toward baseline after rising at ibrutinib response. Once treatment began, public clonotypes, which were uncommon, contracted or stayed stable.

V was clipped by 3 bases and J by 5 bases, with 24 bases between them. This CDR3 has 18 amino acids. The germline CDR1 and CDR2 sequences are SGHRS and YFSETQ. This clonotype originated in a human donor with chronic lymphocytic leukemia. The source was PBMCs, collected before ibrutinib treatment. The rearrangement uses TRBV5-1 and TRBJ2-1; weak D call: TRBD2 (5 bases). The CDR3 loop is CASSSEEGLDLPDNEQFF. The CDR3 DNA is TGCGCCAGCAGCTCGGAAGAGGGCCTAGATCTACCGGACAATGAGCAGTTCTTC.